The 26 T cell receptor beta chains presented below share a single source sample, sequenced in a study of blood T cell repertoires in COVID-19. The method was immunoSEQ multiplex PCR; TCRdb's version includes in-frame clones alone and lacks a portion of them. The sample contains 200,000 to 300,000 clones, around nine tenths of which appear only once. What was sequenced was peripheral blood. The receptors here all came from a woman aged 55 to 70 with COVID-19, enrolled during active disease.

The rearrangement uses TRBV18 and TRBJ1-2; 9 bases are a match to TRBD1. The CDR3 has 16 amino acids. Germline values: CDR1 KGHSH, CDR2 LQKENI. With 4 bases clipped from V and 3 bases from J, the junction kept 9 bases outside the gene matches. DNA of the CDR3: TGTGCCAGCTCACAAAGGACAGGGGATCAGCACTATGGCTACACCTTC. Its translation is CASSQRTGDQHYGYTF.

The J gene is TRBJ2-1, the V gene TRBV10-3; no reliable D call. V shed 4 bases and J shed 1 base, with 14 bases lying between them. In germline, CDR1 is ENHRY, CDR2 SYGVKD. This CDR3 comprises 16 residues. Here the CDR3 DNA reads TGTGCCATCAGTGTTTACCGAAGTCGGTCCTACAATGAGCAGTTCTTC. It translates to CAISVYRSRSYNEQFF.

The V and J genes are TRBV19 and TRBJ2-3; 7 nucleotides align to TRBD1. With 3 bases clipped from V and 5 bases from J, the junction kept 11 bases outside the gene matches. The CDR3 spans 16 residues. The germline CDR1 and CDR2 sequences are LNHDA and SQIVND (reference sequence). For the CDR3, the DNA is TGTGCCAGTAGTATCGGTAGGGGACAGTACCTAGATACGCAGTATTTT. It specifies CASSIGRGQYLDTQYF.

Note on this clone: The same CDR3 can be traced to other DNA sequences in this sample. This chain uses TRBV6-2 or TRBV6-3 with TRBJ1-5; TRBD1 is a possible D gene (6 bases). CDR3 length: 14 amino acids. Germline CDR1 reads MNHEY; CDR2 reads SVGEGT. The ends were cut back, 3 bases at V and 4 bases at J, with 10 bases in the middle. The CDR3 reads CASSYGGANQPQHF. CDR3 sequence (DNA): TGTGCCAGCAGTTATGGGGGCGCGAATCAGCCCCAGCATTTT.

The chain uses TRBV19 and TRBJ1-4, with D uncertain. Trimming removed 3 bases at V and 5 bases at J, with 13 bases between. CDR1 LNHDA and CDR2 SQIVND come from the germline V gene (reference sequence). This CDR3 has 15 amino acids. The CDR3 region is CASSMFHSLNEKLFF. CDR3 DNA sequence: TGTGCCAGTAGTATGTTCCACAGTCTCAATGAAAAACTGTTTTTT.

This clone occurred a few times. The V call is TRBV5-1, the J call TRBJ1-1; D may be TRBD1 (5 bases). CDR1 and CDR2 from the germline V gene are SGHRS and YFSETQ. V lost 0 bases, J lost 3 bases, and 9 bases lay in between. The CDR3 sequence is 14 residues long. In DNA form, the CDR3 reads TGCGCCAGCAGCTTGGTAGGGGCGGACACTGAAGCTTTCTTT. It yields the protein CASSLVGADTEAFF.

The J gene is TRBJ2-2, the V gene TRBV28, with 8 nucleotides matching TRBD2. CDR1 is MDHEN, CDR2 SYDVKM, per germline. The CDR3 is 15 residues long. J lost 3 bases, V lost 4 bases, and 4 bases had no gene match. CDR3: CASSSGGVYTGELFF. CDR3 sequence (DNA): TGTGCCAGCAGTTCCGGGGGGGTGTACACCGGGGAGCTGTTTTTT. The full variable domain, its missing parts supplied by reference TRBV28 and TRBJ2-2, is DVKVTQSSRYLVKRTGEKVFLECVQDMDHENMFWYRQDPGLGLRLIYFSYDVKMKEKGDIPEGYSVSREKKERFSLILESASTNQTSMYLCASSSGGVYTGELFFGEGSRLTVL.

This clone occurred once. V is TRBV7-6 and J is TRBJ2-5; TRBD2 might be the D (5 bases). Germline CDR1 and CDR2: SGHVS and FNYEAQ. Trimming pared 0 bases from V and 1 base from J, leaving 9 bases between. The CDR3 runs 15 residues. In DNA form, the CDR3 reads TGTGCCAGCAGCTTAGCGCTAGCAAGCCAAGAGACCCAGTACTTC. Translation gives CASSLALASQETQYF.

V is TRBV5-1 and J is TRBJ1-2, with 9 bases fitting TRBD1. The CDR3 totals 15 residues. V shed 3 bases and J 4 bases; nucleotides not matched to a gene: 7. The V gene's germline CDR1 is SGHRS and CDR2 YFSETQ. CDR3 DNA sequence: TGCGCCAGCAGCTCTGGGACAGGGAAAGGCTATGGCTACACCTTC. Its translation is CASSSGTGKGYGYTF.

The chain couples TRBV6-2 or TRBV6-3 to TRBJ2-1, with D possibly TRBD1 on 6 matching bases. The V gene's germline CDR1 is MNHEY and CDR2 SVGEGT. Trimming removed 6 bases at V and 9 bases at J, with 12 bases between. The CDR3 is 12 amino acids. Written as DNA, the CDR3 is TGTGCCAGCAGCCGTGGACAGACTGAGCAGTTCTTC. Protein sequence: CASSRGQTEQFF.

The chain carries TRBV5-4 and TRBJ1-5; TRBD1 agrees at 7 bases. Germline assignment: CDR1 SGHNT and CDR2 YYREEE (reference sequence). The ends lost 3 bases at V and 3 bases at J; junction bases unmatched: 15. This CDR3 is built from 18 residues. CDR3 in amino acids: CASSCGEGTQGDNQPQHF. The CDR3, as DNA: TGTGCCAGCAGCTGTGGAGAGGGGACTCAGGGGGACAATCAGCCCCAGCATTTT.

The CDR3 DNA reads TGCGCCAGCAGCTTGGCCAGCGGACTAGCTGACGAGCAGTACTTC. This translates into CASSLASGLADEQYF. The chain employs TRBV5-1 and TRBJ2-5; 8 nucleotides agree with TRBD2. The DNA end is more similar to TRBJ2-7, so the J call may be wrong. The CDR3 length is 15 residues. Germline lookup yields CDR1 SGHRS and CDR2 YFSETQ.

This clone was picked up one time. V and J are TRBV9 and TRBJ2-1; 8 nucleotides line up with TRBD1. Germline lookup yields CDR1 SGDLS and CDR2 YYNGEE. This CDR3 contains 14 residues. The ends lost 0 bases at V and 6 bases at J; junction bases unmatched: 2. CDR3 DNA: TGTGCCAGCAGCGTAGCTGGACAGGGCAATGAGCAGTTCTTC. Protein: CASSVAGQGNEQFF.

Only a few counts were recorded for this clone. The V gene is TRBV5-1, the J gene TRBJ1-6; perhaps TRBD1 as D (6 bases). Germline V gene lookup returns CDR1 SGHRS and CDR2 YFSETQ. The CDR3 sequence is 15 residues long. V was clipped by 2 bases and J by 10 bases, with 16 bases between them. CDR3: CASSFDGQRNSPLHF. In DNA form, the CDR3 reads TGCGCCAGCAGCTTCGACGGACAGCGAAACTCACCCCTCCACTTT.

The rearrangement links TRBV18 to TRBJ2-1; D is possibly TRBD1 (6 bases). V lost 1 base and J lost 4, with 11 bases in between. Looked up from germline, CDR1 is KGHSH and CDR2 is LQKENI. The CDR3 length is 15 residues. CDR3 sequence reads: CASSPLDRLYNEQFF. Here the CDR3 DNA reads TGTGCCAGCTCACCACTTGACAGGTTGTACAATGAGCAGTTCTTC.

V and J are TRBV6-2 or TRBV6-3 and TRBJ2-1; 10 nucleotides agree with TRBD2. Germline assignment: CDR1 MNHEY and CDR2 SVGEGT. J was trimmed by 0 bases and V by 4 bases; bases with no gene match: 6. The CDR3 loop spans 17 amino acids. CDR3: CASSSHSGRYSYNEQFF. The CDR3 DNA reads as TGTGCCAGCAGTTCCCATAGCGGGAGGTACTCCTACAATGAGCAGTTCTTC.

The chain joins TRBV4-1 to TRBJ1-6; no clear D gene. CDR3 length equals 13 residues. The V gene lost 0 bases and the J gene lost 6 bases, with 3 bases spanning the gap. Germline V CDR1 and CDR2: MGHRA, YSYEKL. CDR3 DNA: TGCGCCAGCAGCCAAGATCTTAATTCACCCCTCCACTTT. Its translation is CASSQDLNSPLHF.

CDR3 amino acids: CASSPGTGKGMNTEAFF. CDR3 in DNA: TGTGCCAGCAGCCCGGGGACAGGGAAAGGGATGAACACTGAAGCTTTCTTT. The V gene is TRBV3-1 (or the pseudogene TRBV3-2), the J gene TRBJ1-1; 9 bases are shared with TRBD1. Trimming removed 4 bases from V and 0 bases from J; junction bases left unmatched: 9. There are 17 residues in the CDR3. Germline CDR1 LGHDT, CDR2 YNNKEL (reference sequence).

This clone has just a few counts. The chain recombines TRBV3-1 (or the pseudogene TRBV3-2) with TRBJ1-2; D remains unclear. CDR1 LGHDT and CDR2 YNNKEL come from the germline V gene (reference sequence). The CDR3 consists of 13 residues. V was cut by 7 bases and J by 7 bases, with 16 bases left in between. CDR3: CASTPDTLAGYTF. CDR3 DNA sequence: TGTGCCAGCACCCCCGACACCTTGGCTGGCTACACCTTC.

The DNA for the CDR3 is TGCAGCGTTGAAGGGTTAGTGAACACTGAAGCTTTCTTT. This gives the protein CSVEGLVNTEAFF. The chain has TRBV29-1 and TRBJ1-1, with D uncertain. This CDR3 is built from 13 residues. V was shortened by 1 base and J by 0 bases, with 6 bases between the two germline ends. The germline gives CDR1 SQVTM, CDR2 ANQGSEA.

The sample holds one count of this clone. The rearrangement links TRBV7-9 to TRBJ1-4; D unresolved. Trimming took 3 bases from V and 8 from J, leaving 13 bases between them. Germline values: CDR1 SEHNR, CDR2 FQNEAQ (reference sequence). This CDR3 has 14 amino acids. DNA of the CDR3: TGTGCCAGCAGCTTGGGCGGAGGGAGAGAAAAACTGTTTTTT. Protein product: CASSLGGGREKLFF.

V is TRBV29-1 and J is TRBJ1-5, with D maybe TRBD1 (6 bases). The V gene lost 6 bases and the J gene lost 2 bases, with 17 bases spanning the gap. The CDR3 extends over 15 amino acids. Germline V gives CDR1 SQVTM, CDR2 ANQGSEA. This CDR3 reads CSVVLGGQGNQPQHF. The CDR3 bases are TGCAGCGTCGTCTTGGGGGGGCAGGGCAATCAGCCCCAGCATTTT.

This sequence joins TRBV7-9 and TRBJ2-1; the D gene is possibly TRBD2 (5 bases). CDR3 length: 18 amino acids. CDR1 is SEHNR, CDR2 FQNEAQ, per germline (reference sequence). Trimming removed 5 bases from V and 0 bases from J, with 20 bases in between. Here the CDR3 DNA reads TGTGCCAGCAGCCCCGCCCCGGGGTTCCGCAGCTCCTACAATGAGCAGTTCTTC. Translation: CASSPAPGFRSSYNEQFF.

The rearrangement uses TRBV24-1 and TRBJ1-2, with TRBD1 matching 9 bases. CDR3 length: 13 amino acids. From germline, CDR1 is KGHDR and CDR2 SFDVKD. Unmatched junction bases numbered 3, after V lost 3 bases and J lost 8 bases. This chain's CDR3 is CATSDGQGIGYTF. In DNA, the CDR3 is TGTGCCACCAGTGATGGACAGGGGATCGGCTACACCTTC.

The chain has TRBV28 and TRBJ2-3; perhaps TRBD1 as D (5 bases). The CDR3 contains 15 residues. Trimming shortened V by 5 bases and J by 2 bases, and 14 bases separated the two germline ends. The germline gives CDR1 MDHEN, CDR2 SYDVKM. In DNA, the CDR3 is TGTGCCAGCAGTCAAATCCAGGGTGCCACAGATACGCAGTATTTT. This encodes CASSQIQGATDTQYF.

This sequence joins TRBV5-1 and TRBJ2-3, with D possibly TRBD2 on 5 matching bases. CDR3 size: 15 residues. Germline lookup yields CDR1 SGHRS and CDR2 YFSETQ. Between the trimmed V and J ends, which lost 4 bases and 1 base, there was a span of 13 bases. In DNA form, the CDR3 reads TGCGCCAGCAGCGCGCAAAGCGGCGGCACAGATACGCAGTATTTT. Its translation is CASSAQSGGTDTQYF.